The clone carrying this TCR beta chain was observed many times. What it binds is unknown. This sample stems from a study of CD8+CD57+ T cells in acquired aplastic anemia. Study-level information: Mean yield of DNA from sorted CD4+ and CD8+ cells was approximately 3 ug.

Findings of the study overall: With respect to CD8+ Simpson's diversity, patients and controls did not differ significantly.

Genomic DNA templated the TCR beta VDJ and CDR3 profiling. One entry per CDR3 protein results from TCRdb running MiXCR on the reads. The table includes about 180,000 distinct CDR3 sequences, 40% to 55% detected once. CDR3 size: 17 residues. The germline gives CDR1 DFQATT, CDR2 SNEGSKA (reference sequence). Trimming cost V 6 bases and J 3 bases; bases outside gene matches: 15. The TCR originated in a human donor in good health. V and J are TRBV20-1 and TRBJ2-1; 9 bases match TRBD2. Material for sequencing was sorted CD4+, CD8+, or CD8+CD57+ T cells (not recorded which) from PBMCs. CDR3 protein: CSASGVAGVRLYNEQFF. Written as DNA, the CDR3 is TGCAGTGCCTCCGGGGTAGCGGGAGTTCGCCTCTACAATGAGCAGTTCTTC.